What follows is one TCR beta chain and its context. The J segment lost 6 bases and the V segment lost 5 bases, leaving 11 bases of the junction unmatched. This CDR3 contains 16 residues. Looked up from germline, CDR1 is SGHAT and CDR2 is FQDESV (reference sequence). The data were obtained in a study of shared clonotypes between healthy human individuals. The method was immunoSEQ multiplex PCR; TCRdb's version includes in-frame clones alone and lacks a portion of them. The repertoire holds about 2.4 million clones, with 93% as singletons. This clonotype was obtained from a man aged 18 to 30 in good health. Some clones in this sample may be carry-over from other donors' samples. Sequencing used naive CD4+ T cells from PBMCs. Sample subset: CD45RA+ positively selected. V usage is TRBV11-1 and J usage is TRBJ2-5, with 11 bases identical to TRBD2. In DNA form, the CDR3 reads TGTGCCAGCAGCACCATACTAGCGGGAGTGGGAAAGACCCAGTACTTC. Translating gives CASSTILAGVGKTQYF.